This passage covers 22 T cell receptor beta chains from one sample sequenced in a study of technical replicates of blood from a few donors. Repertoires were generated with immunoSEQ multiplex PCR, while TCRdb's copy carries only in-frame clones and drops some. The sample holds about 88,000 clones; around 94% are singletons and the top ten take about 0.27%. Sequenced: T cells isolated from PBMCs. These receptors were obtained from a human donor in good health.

CDR3 DNA sequence: TGTGCCAGCACCGGAGGGATAAGCAATCAGCCCCAGCATTTT. Amino acids: CASTGGISNQPQHF. The chain has TRBV6-1 and TRBJ1-5; D is undetermined. The CDR3 is 14 amino acids. The V end lost 7 bases, the J end lost 1 base, and 11 bases lay between the germline ends. CDR1 is MNHNS, CDR2 SASEGT, per germline.

Written as DNA, the CDR3 is TGTGCCAGTAGTATGGGTTTTTGGGGACTGAACTACAATGAGCAGTTCTTC. Residues: CASSMGFWGLNYNEQFF. The chain combines TRBV19 with TRBJ2-1; perhaps TRBD2 as D (6 bases). Trimming shortened V by 3 bases and J by 3 bases, and 18 bases separated the two germline ends. Germline-derived CDR1 and CDR2 are LNHDA and SQIVND (reference sequence). This CDR3 is 17 amino acids long. Drawing the rest from reference TRBV19 and TRBJ2-1, the complete variable domain is DGGITQSPKYLFRKEGQNVTLSCEQNLNHDAMYWYRQDPGQGLRLIYYSQIVNDFQKGDIAEGYSVSREKKESFPLTVTSAQKNPTAFYLCASSMGFWGLNYNEQFFGPGTRLTVL.

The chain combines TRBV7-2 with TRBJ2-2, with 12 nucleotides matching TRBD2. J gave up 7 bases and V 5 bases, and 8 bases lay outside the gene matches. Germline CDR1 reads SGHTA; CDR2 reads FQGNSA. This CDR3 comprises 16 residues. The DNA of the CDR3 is TGTGCCAGCAGCCAGCTAGCGGGGGGGCTGGGCGGGGAGCTGTTTTTT. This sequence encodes CASSQLAGGLGGELFF. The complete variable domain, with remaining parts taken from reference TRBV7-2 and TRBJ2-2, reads GAGVSQSPSNKVTEKGKDVELRCDPISGHTALYWYRQSLGQGLEFLIYFQGNSAPDKSGLPSDRFSAERTGGSVSTLTIQRTQQEDSAVYLCASSQLAGGLGGELFFGEGSRLTVL.

In nucleotides, the CDR3 is TGTGCCAGCAGCCTGGTAGCGGGCGAGCAGTACTTC. Its protein product is CASSLVAGEQYF. V usage is TRBV5-6 and J usage is TRBJ2-7; 7 nucleotides align to TRBD2. This CDR3 region has 12 residues. Germline CDR1 and CDR2: SGHDT and YYEEEE. Trimming took 4 bases from V and 6 from J; bases not matched to a gene: 4.

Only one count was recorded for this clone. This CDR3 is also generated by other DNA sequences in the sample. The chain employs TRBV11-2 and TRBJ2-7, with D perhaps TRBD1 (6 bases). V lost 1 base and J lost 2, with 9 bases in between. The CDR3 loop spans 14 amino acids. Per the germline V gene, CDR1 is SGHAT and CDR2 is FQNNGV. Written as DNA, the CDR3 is TGTGCCAGCAGCTTAGCCGGGACACCCTACGAGCAGTACTTC. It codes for CASSLAGTPYEQYF.

The CDR3 loop reads CASSERGRSSTEAFF. The CDR3 DNA sequence: TGCGCCAGCAGTGAGAGGGGCAGATCAAGCACTGAAGCTTTCTTT. The rearrangement joins TRBV10-1 to TRBJ1-1, with D maybe TRBD1 (5 bases). The V gene's germline CDR1 is WNHNN and CDR2 SYGVQD (reference sequence). CDR3 size: 15 residues. V was clipped by 2 bases and J by 4 bases, with 14 bases between them.

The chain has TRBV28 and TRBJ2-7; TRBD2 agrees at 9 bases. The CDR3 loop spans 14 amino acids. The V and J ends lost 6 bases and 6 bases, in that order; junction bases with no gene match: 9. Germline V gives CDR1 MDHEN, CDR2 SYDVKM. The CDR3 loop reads CASSNSGSSREQYF. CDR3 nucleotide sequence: TGTGCCAGCAGCAATAGCGGGAGTTCACGCGAGCAGTACTTC.

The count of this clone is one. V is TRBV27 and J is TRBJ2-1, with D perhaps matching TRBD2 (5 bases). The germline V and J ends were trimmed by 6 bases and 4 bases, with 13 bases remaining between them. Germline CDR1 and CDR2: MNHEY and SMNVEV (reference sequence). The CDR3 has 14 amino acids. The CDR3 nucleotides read TGTGCCAGCAGCTTTAGTGGGAGTTACAATGAGCAGTTCTTC. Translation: CASSFSGSYNEQFF.

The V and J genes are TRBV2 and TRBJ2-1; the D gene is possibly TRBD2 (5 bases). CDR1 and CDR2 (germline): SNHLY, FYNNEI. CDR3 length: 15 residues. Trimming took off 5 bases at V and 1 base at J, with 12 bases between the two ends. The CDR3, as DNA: TGTGCCAGCAGTCCGACCGAGGGTTCCTACAATGAGCAGTTCTTC. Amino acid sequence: CASSPTEGSYNEQFF.

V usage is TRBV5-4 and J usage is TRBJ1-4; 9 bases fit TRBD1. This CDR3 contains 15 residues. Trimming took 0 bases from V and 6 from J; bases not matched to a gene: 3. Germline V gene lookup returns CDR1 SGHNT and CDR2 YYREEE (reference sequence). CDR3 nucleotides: TGTGCCAGCAGCTTGGTCGGACAGGGGCATGAAAAACTGTTTTTT. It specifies CASSLVGQGHEKLFF.

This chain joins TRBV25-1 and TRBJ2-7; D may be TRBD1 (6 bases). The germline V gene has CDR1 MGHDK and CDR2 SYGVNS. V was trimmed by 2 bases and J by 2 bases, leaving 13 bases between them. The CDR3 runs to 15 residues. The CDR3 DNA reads TGTGCCAGCAGTGAAGCGTACGGACAGACCTACGAGCAGTACTTC. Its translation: CASSEAYGQTYEQYF.

The CDR3 reads CASSFGSVGLASYNEQFF. The CDR3 DNA reads TGCGCCAGCAGCTTTGGAAGTGTGGGACTAGCATCTTACAATGAGCAGTTCTTC. The chain employs TRBV5-1 and TRBJ2-1, with 9 bases matching TRBD2. The CDR3 totals 18 residues. Germline CDR1 SGHRS, CDR2 YFSETQ. V gave up 2 bases and J gave up 4 bases; unmatched junction bases: 13. Drawing the rest from reference TRBV5-1 and TRBJ2-1, the complete variable domain is KAGVTQTPRYLIKTRGQQVTLSCSPISGHRSVSWYQQTPGQGLQFLFEYFSETQRNKGNFPGRFSGRQFSNSRSEMNVSTLELGDSALYLCASSFGSVGLASYNEQFFGPGTRLTVL.

The CDR3 DNA sequence: TGTGCCAGCAGTTTACCCAGCCAAGAGACCCAGTACTTC. It encodes CASSLPSQETQYF. The V and J genes are TRBV28 and TRBJ2-5; D unresolved. Germline assignment: CDR1 MDHEN and CDR2 SYDVKM. Trimming took 2 bases from V and 1 from J, leaving 5 bases between them. CDR3 size: 13 residues.

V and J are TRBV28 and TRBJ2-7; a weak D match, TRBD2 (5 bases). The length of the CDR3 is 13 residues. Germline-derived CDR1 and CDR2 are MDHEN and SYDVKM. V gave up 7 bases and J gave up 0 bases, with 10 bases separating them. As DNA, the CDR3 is TGTGCCAGCAACCTAGCCGGCTCCTACGAGCAGTACTTC. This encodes CASNLAGSYEQYF.

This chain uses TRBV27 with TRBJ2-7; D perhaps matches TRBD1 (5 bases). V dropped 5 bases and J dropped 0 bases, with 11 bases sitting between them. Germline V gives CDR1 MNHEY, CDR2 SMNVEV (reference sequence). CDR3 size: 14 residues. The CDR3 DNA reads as TGTGCCAGCAGTGTACAGGCCCTCTCCTACGAGCAGTACTTC. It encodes CASSVQALSYEQYF.

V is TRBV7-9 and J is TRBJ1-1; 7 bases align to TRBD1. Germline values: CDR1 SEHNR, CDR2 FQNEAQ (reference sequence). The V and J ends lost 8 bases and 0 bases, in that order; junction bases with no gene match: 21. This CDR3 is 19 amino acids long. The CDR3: CASSPPPRGNLNMNTEAFF. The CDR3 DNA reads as TGTGCCAGCTCCCCTCCCCCCAGGGGGAATCTTAATATGAACACTGAAGCTTTCTTT.

CDR3 amino acids: CAISGGLPGNTIYF. The CDR3 DNA is TGTGCCATCAGTGGGGGACTCCCTGGAAACACCATATATTTT. V usage is TRBV10-3 and J usage is TRBJ1-3, with a tentative D call TRBD1 (5 bases). V lost 4 bases and J lost 2, with 9 bases in between. This CDR3 has 14 amino acids. Germline CDR1 ENHRY, CDR2 SYGVKD.

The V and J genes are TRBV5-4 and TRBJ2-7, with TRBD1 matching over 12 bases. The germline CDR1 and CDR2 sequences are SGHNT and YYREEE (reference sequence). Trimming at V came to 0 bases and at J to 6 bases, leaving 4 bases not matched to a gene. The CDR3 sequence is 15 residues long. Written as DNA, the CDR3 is TGTGCCAGCAGCTTGGGAGGGGACAGGGGGCTCGAGCAGTACTTC. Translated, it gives CASSLGGDRGLEQYF.

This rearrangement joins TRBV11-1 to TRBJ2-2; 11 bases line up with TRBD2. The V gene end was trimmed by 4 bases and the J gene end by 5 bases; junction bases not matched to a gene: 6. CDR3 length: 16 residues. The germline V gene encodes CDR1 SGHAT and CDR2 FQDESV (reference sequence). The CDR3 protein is CASSWRPSGGTGELFF. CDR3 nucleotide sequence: TGTGCCAGCAGCTGGCGCCCTAGCGGGGGGACCGGGGAGCTGTTTTTT.

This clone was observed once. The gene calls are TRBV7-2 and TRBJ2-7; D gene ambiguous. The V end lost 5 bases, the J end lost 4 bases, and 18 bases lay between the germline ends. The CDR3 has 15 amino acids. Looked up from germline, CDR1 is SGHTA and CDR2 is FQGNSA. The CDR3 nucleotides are TGTGCCAGCAGCCCTTTCCCAGTTACCCCTTACGAGCAGTACTTC. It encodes CASSPFPVTPYEQYF.

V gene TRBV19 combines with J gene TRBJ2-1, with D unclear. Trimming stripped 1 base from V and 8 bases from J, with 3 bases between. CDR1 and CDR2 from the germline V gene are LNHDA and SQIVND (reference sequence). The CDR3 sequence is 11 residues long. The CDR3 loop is CASSIAYEQFF. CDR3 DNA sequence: TGTGCCAGTAGTATAGCCTATGAGCAGTTCTTC.

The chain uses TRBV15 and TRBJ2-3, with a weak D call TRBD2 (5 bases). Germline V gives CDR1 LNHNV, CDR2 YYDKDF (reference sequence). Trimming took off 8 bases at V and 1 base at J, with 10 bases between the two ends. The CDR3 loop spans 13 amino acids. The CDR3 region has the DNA TGTGCCACCCGGGATGGGGGCACAGATACGCAGTATTTT. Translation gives CATRDGGTDTQYF.